This is a list of T cell receptor beta chains from one sample in a study of blood T cells in healthy people across ages. A single record per CDR3 protein comes from TCRdb applying MiXCR to the 5' RACE reads. The sample consists of about 1.1 million distinct CDR3 sequences, roughly two fifths of them appearing once. What was sequenced was blood. These receptors were obtained from a man between 18 and 29 years old in good health. Both conserved end residues are part of each CDR3. Fields, in order: clone size, J gene, D gene, V gene, CDR3 protein, CDR3 DNA. A D gene is named only where the DNA matches it firmly. Clone size, where shown, is once, few, many, or a class for clones that have expanded.

.,TRBJ1-1,TRBD1,TRBV27,CASGRDREVGEAFF,TGTGCCAGCGGCCGGGACAGGGAAGTTGGGGAAGCTTTCTTT
few,TRBJ1-2,.,TRBV20-1,CSALVEPGYTF,TGCAGTGCTTTAGTAGAGCCGGGCTACACCTTC
.,TRBJ1-4,TRBD1,TRBV9,CAGSFGAGTDNEKLFF,TGTGCCGGCAGCTTTGGGGCCGGGACAGATAATGAAAAACTGTTTTTT
.,TRBJ2-7,.,TRBV9,CASSVEQRGEQYF,TGTGCCAGCAGCGTAGAGCAAAGGGGCGAGCAGTACTTC
few,TRBJ2-7,TRBD2,TRBV6-5,CASSRGGLTSYEQYF,TGTGCCAGCAGCCGGGGGGGGTTAACGTCCTACGAGCAGTACTTC
.,TRBJ1-2,TRBD1,TRBV7-9,CASSAGQDFYGYTF,TGTGCCAGCAGCGCGGGACAGGATTTCTATGGCTACACCTTC
.,TRBJ2-1,.,TRBV5-5,CASSLGAMGNEQFF,TGTGCCAGCAGCTTGGGTGCAATGGGTAATGAGCAGTTCTTC
.,TRBJ1-6,TRBD1,TRBV27,CASSLSGTGFSPLHF,TGTGCCAGCAGTTTATCGGGGACAGGGTTTTCACCCCTCCACTTT
.,TRBJ1-4,TRBD1,TRBV30,CAWSPPERGPFEKLFF,TGTGCCTGGAGTCCCCCCGAGAGGGGGCCCTTCGAAAAACTGTTTTTT
.,TRBJ1-1,TRBD1,TRBV20-1,CSARQGPATEAFF,TGCAGTGCCCGACAGGGACCGGCCACTGAAGCTTTCTTT
.,TRBJ1-6,TRBD1,TRBV20-1,CTTQAGQYNSPLHF,TGCACCACACAGGCGGGACAGTATAATTCACCCCTCCACTTT
.,TRBJ1-6,.,TRBV27,CASSLVAQSSYNSPLHF,TGTGCCAGCAGTTTAGTGGCGCAGAGCTCCTATAATTCACCCCTCCACTTT
.,TRBJ2-3,.,TRBV6-2/TRBV6-3,CASSPKTGPSDTDTQYF,TGTGCCAGCAGTCCCAAAACAGGGCCGTCCGACACAGATACGCAGTATTTT
.,TRBJ2-2,TRBD1,TRBV29-1,CSVGLEDRVNTGELFF,TGCAGCGTCGGCTTAGAGGACAGGGTGAACACCGGGGAGCTGTTTTTT
.,TRBJ1-1,.,TRBV4-2,CASSLRTARDTEAFF,TGTGCCAGCAGCCTTCGGACTGCTCGCGACACTGAAGCTTTCTTT
.,TRBJ2-5,TRBD2,TRBV6-6,CASSYSWEGHYQETQYF,TGTGCCAGCAGTTACTCGTGGGAGGGCCATTATCAAGAGACCCAGTACTTC
.,TRBJ1-1,.,TRBV6-2/TRBV6-3,CASSPGRWNTEAFF,TGTGCCAGCAGTCCCGGACGGTGGAACACTGAAGCTTTCTTT
few,TRBJ2-2,.,TRBV29-1,CSVRTGTPNTGELFF,TGCAGCGTGAGAACCGGGACCCCCAACACCGGGGAGCTGTTTTTT
.,TRBJ2-7,.,TRBV9,CASSPGTSDPTYEQYF,TGTGCCAGCAGCCCCGGGACTTCCGACCCGACCTACGAGCAGTACTTC
few,TRBJ1-2,.,TRBV29-1,CSVERGGRNPYGYTF,TGCAGCGTTGAGAGGGGGGGCCGCAACCCCTATGGCTACACCTTC
.,TRBJ2-7,.,TRBV11-3,CASSLAAGVGNEQYF,TGTGCCAGCAGCTTAGCGGCAGGGGTGGGCAATGAGCAGTACTTC
.,TRBJ2-1,TRBD2,TRBV7-3,CASSLTLAGGLYNERYF,TGTGCCAGCAGCTTAACGCTAGCGGGGGGGCTGTACAATGAGCGGTACTTC
.,TRBJ1-1,.,TRBV4-1,CASSQVQGVNTEAFF,TGCGCCAGCAGCCAAGTACAGGGAGTGAACACTGAAGCTTTCTTT
.,TRBJ2-7,TRBD2,TRBV12-3/TRBV12-4,CASGPSGGGLGFSSYEQYF,TGTGCCAGCGGTCCCTCTGGCGGGGGGCTTGGGTTTAGCTCCTACGAGCAGTACTTC
few,TRBJ2-1,TRBD2,TRBV29-1,CSVEVSSGGPSNEQFF,TGCAGCGTTGAAGTGTCTAGCGGGGGTCCGTCCAATGAGCAGTTCTTC
.,TRBJ2-1,.,TRBV5-1,CASSVLEGGNEQFF,TGCGCCAGCAGCGTCTTAGAGGGAGGTAATGAGCAGTTCTTC
.,TRBJ2-7,TRBD2,TRBV7-9,CASSLALTSGANEQYF,TGTGCCAGCAGCTTAGCCCTGACTAGCGGGGCGAATGAGCAGTACTTC
few,TRBJ2-1,.,TRBV5-1,CASSSDNSYNEQFF,TGCGCCAGCAGCTCGGACAACTCCTACAATGAGCAGTTCTTC
.,TRBJ1-2,TRBD1,TRBV6-6,CASRTGGINGYTF,TGTGCCAGCAGAACAGGGGGTATCAATGGCTACACCTTC
.,TRBJ1-1,TRBD1,TRBV20-1,CSVTGASEAFF,TGCAGTGTCACAGGGGCCTCCGAAGCTTTCTTT
few,TRBJ2-3,.,TRBV11-2,CASSLGGHRSTDTQYF,TGTGCCAGCAGCTTAGGGGGGCACAGGAGCACAGATACGCAGTATTTT
.,TRBJ1-2,.,TRBV4-2,CASSQGVGGMIYGYTF,TGTGCCAGCAGCCAAGGGGTGGGGGGTATGATCTATGGCTACACCTTC
few,TRBJ2-6,.,TRBV20-1,CSADTSLLGANVLTF,TGCAGTGCTGATACTAGCCTCCTTGGGGCCAACGTCCTGACTTTC
.,TRBJ2-2,TRBD2,TRBV6-2/TRBV6-3,CASRGGREDTGELFF,TGTGCCAGCCGGGGGGGCCGAGAGGACACCGGGGAGCTGTTTTTT
few,TRBJ2-3,TRBD1,TRBV12-3/TRBV12-4,CASSLRQGSDTQYF,TGTGCCAGCAGTCTAAGACAGGGGTCAGATACGCAGTATTTT
.,TRBJ2-7,.,TRBV21-1,CASSKSGAAYEQYF,TGTGCCAGCAGCAAAAGCGGGGCGGCCTACGAGCAGTACTTC